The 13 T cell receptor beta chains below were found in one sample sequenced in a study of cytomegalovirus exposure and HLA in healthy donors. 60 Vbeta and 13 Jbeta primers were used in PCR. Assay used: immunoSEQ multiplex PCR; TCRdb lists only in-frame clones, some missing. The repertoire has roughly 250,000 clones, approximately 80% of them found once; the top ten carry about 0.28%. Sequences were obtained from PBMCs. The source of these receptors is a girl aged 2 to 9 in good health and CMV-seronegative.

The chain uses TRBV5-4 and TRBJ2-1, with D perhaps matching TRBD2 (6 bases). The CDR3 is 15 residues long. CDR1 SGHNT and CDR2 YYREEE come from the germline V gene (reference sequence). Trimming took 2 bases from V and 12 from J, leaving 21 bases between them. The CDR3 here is CASSFGGAQGRVQFF. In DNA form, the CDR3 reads TGTGCCAGCAGCTTTGGCGGGGCCCAGGGAAGGGTGCAGTTCTTC.

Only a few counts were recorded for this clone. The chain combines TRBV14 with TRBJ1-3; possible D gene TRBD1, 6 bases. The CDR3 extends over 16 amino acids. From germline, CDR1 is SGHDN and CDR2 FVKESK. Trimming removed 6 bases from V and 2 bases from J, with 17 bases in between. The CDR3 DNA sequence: TGTGCCAGCAGAGCCAAAGTTCAGGGGCCTGGAAACACCATATATTTT. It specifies CASRAKVQGPGNTIYF.

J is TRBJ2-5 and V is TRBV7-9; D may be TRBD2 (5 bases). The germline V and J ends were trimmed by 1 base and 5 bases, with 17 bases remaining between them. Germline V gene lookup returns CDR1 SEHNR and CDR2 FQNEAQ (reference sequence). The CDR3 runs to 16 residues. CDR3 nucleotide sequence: TGTGCCAGCAGCTTAGGGGTATCGGGGTTTACGGAGACCCAGTACTTC. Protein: CASSLGVSGFTETQYF.

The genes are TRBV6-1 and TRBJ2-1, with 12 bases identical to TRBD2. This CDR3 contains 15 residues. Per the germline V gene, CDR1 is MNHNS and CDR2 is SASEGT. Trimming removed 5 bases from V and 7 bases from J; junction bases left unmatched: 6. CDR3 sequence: CASSLAGGPRNEQFF. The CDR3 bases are TGTGCCAGCAGTCTAGCGGGAGGGCCTAGGAATGAGCAGTTCTTC.

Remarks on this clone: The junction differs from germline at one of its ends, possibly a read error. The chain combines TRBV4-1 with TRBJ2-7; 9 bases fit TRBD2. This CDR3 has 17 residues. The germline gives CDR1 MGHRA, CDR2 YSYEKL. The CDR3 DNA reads TGCGCCAGCAGCCAAGTTAGCGGGGGCCTTCCCTTCTACGGGCAGTACTTC. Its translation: CASSQVSGGLPFYGQYF.

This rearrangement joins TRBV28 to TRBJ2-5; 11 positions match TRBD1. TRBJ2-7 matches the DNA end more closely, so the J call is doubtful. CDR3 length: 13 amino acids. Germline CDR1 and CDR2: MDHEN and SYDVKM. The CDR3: CASRGQGADEQYF. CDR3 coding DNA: TGTGCCAGCAGAGGACAGGGGGCGGACGAGCAGTACTTC.

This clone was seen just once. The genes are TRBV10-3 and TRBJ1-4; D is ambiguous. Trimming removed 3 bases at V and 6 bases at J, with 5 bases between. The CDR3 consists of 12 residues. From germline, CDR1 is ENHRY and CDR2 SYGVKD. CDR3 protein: CAISDTDEKLFF. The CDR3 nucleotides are TGTGCCATCAGTGATACGGATGAAAAACTGTTTTTT.

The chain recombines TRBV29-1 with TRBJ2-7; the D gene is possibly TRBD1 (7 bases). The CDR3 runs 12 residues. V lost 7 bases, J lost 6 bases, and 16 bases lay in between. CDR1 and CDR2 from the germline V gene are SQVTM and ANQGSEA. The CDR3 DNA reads TGCAGCGGACTAGACAGGGTAGGCGAGCAGTACTTC. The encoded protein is CSGLDRVGEQYF.

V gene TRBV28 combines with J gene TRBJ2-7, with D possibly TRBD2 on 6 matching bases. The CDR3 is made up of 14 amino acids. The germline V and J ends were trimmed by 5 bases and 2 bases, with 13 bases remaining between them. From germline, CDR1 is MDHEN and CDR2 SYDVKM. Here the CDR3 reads CASSVGLNTYEQYF. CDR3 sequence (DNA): TGTGCCAGCAGTGTCGGACTAAATACCTACGAGCAGTACTTC.

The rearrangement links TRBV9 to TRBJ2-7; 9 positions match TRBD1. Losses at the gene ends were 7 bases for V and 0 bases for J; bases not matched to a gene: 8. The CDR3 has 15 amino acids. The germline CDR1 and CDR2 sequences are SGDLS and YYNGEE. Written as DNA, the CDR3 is TGTGCCAGCGCCCGAAGGGGACAGGGCTCCTACGAGCAGTACTTC. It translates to CASARRGQGSYEQYF.

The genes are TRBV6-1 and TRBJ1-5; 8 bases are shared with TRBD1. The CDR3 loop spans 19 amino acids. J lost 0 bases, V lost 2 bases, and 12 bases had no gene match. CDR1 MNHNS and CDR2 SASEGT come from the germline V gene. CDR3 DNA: TGTGCCAGCAGTGAATTTGTGACAGGGGTAGTCTATAGCAATCAGCCCCAGCATTTT. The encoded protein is CASSEFVTGVVYSNQPQHF.

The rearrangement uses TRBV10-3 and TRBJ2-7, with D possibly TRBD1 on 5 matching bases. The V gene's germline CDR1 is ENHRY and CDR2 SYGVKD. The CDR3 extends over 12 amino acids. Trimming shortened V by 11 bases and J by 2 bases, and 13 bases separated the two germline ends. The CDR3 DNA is TGTGCCGCATCCAGGGTCCCCTACGAGCAGTACTTC. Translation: CAASRVPYEQYF.

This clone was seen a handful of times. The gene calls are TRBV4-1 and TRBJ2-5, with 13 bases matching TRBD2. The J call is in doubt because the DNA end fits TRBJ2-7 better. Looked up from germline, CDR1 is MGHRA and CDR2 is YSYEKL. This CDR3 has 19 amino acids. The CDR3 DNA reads TGCGCCAGCAGCCAAGGGCAAGGGACTAGCGGGACTTTCTCCTACGAGCAGTACTTC. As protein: CASSQGQGTSGTFSYEQYF.